This entry lists 17 T cell receptor beta chains sequenced from one sample in a study of T cells after posttransplantation cyclophosphamide. Produced via immunoSEQ multiplex PCR; TCRdb's table is partial and in-frame only. The sample shows around 30,000 clones, none of them appearing just once. What was sequenced was PBMCs. Receptor source: a woman in her fifties or sixties in good health, CMV-negative, and a related stem cell transplant donor.

This clone was recorded many times. The V and J genes are TRBV6-1 and TRBJ1-4; no firm D call. The V gene's germline CDR1 is MNHNS and CDR2 SASEGT. Trimming stripped 7 bases from V and 5 bases from J, with 11 bases between. This CDR3 region has 13 residues. As DNA, the CDR3 is TGTGCCAGCATGACTCAGAGCAATGAAAAACTGTTTTTT. Translation gives CASMTQSNEKLFF.

This clone was seen many times. This sequence joins TRBV7-3 and TRBJ1-2; the D gene is possibly TRBD1 (5 bases). V was shortened by 5 bases and J by 0 bases, with 19 bases between the two germline ends. The CDR3 covers 17 residues. Germline CDR1 is SGHTA and CDR2 is FQGTGA. Here the CDR3 reads CASSPLMAGPANYGYTF. As DNA, the CDR3 is TGTGCCAGCAGCCCCCTAATGGCAGGGCCCGCTAACTATGGCTACACCTTC. Drawing the rest from reference TRBV7-3 and TRBJ1-2, the complete variable domain is GAGVSQTPSNKVTEKGKYVELRCDPISGHTALYWYRQSLGQGPEFLIYFQGTGAADDSGLPNDRFFAVRPEGSVSTLKIQRTERGDSAVYLCASSPLMAGPANYGYTFGSGTRLTVV.

This clone showed up many times. The chain carries TRBV18 and TRBJ2-3, with D uncertain. The CDR3 contains 12 residues. V was clipped by 3 bases and J by 6 bases, with 7 bases between them. Germline CDR1 reads KGHSH; CDR2 reads LQKENI. The CDR3 spells CASSPQIDTQYF. CDR3 nucleotide sequence: TGTGCCAGCTCACCTCAGATCGATACGCAGTATTTT.

This clone was counted many times. V usage is TRBV6-6 and J usage is TRBJ2-3, with D possibly being TRBD2 (5 bases). Germline V gene lookup returns CDR1 MNHNY and CDR2 SVGAGI (reference sequence). V dropped 7 bases and J dropped 10 bases, with 12 bases sitting between them. This CDR3 spans 11 amino acids. The CDR3 DNA follows: TGTGCCAGCACCTCGGGCGGGTCGCAGTATTTT. It codes for CASTSGGSQYF.

This clone was found many times. The J gene is TRBJ2-5, the V gene TRBV2; the D gene is possibly TRBD2 (5 bases). The CDR3 sequence is 13 residues long. Germline V gene lookup returns CDR1 SNHLY and CDR2 FYNNEI. V was trimmed by 6 bases and J by 3 bases, leaving 11 bases between them. The CDR3 sequence: CASRPGKEETQYF. DNA of the CDR3: TGTGCCAGCAGACCGGGGAAAGAAGAGACCCAGTACTTC.

The V call is TRBV29-1, the J call TRBJ2-5; the D is unclear. Germline CDR1 reads SQVTM; CDR2 reads ANQGSEA. V lost 6 bases and J lost 1, with 3 bases in between. This CDR3 comprises 10 residues. CDR3 amino acids: CSVRQETQYF. The CDR3 nucleotides are TGCAGCGTCCGCCAAGAGACCCAGTACTTC.

This clone came up a few times. This chain connects TRBV5-1 to TRBJ2-2; the match to TRBD2 covers 10 bases. Germline-derived CDR1 and CDR2 are SGHRS and YFSETQ. V was clipped by 5 bases and J by 6 bases; unmatched bases: 7. The CDR3 has 15 amino acids. CDR3 in amino acids: CASRERGGDAGELFF. In DNA form, the CDR3 reads TGCGCCAGCAGAGAGCGGGGGGGCGACGCCGGGGAGCTGTTTTTT.

This clone was seen at least ten times. V and J are TRBV28 and TRBJ1-5, with D tentatively TRBD1 (5 bases). CDR3 size: 14 residues. Trimming removed 3 bases at V and 2 bases at J, with 8 bases between. Germline CDR1 MDHEN, CDR2 SYDVKM. The CDR3 is CASSLGGGNQPQHF. In DNA, the CDR3 is TGTGCCAGCAGTTTGGGAGGGGGCAATCAGCCCCAGCATTTT.

The sample holds many counts of this clone. J is TRBJ1-1 and V is TRBV7-3; 8 bases fit TRBD1. The CDR3 has 14 amino acids. Trimming took 5 bases from V and 6 from J; bases not matched to a gene: 8. Germline values: CDR1 SGHTA, CDR2 FQGTGA. The CDR3 sequence: CASSQTGVGAEAFF. The CDR3 DNA is TGTGCCAGCAGCCAGACAGGGGTGGGAGCTGAAGCTTTCTTT.

This clone was recorded many times. The chain carries TRBV11-2 and TRBJ2-7, with TRBD1 identical over 7 bases. CDR1 and CDR2 from the germline V gene are SGHAT and FQNNGV. The CDR3 contains 12 residues. V trimming: 5 bases; J trimming: 6 bases; junction bases outside the gene matches: 4. DNA of the CDR3: TGTGCCAGCAGCAGACAGGGAGTCGAGCAGTACTTC. It is translated as CASSRQGVEQYF.

This clone was recorded a few times. The chain links TRBV9 to TRBJ2-7; 12 bases line up with TRBD1. V trimming: 2 bases; J trimming: 6 bases; junction bases outside the gene matches: 6. Germline CDR1 is SGDLS and CDR2 is YYNGEE. This CDR3 spans 15 amino acids. The CDR3 bases are TGTGCCAGCAGCGTGTTTCCGGGACAGGGGGCCGAGCAGTACTTC. This translates into CASSVFPGQGAEQYF.

This clone came up many times. The gene calls are TRBV12-3 or TRBV12-4 and TRBJ2-1; TRBD2 agrees at 8 bases. The J segment lost 2 bases and the V segment lost 6 bases, leaving 9 bases of the junction unmatched. The CDR3 is made up of 16 amino acids. The CDR3 reads CASSLAGTRAYNEQFF. CDR3 bases: TGTGCCAGCAGCCTTGCCGGGACTAGGGCCTACAATGAGCAGTTCTTC.

This clone was counted many times. The rearrangement links TRBV27 to TRBJ2-5, with 8 positions matching TRBD1. The CDR3 loop spans 16 amino acids. The trim removed 5 bases at V and 5 bases at J, leaving 13 bases unmatched. CDR1 MNHEY and CDR2 SMNVEV come from the germline V gene (reference sequence). CDR3 region: CASSLLASGGEETQYF. CDR3 sequence (DNA): TGTGCCAGCAGTCTCCTTGCTTCAGGGGGCGAGGAGACCCAGTACTTC.

In its sample, this clone was seen a few times. V is TRBV7-2 and J is TRBJ2-5; 8 bases match TRBD2. Germline lookup yields CDR1 SGHTA and CDR2 FQGNSA. V shed 5 bases and J 4 bases; nucleotides not matched to a gene: 12. The CDR3 runs 16 residues. The CDR3 sequence: CASSPGGGGQAETQYF. The CDR3 region has the DNA TGTGCCAGCAGCCCAGGCGGCGGGGGGCAGGCAGAGACCCAGTACTTC.

There are many counts of this clone. This sequence joins TRBV19 and TRBJ2-6; 7 nucleotides agree with TRBD1. Germline CDR1 reads LNHDA; CDR2 reads SQIVND (reference sequence). The CDR3 is made up of 20 amino acids. V gave up 6 bases and J gave up 0 bases; unmatched junction bases: 17. The CDR3 loop reads CASRSLLYRGVLSGANVLTF. CDR3 bases: TGTGCCAGTAGGTCACTCCTTTACAGGGGCGTCCTCTCTGGGGCCAACGTCCTGACTTTC.

This clone was found many times. The rearrangement uses TRBV6-6 and TRBJ1-2, with 8 bases identical to TRBD1. V was clipped by 5 bases and J by 5 bases; unmatched bases: 10. The CDR3 contains 15 residues. Germline loops: CDR1 MNHNY, CDR2 SVGAGI (reference sequence). In DNA, the CDR3 is TGTGCCAGCAGTCCCCAGGCGGGACAGGTTTATGGCTACACCTTC. It specifies CASSPQAGQVYGYTF.

This clone was counted only a few times. The chain uses TRBV5-1 and TRBJ2-7; 7 bases match TRBD2. Trimming at V came to 0 bases and at J to 2 bases, leaving 5 bases not matched to a gene. CDR1 SGHRS and CDR2 YFSETQ come from the germline V gene. The CDR3 has 15 amino acids. This CDR3 is CASSLANLAAYEQYF. DNA for the CDR3: TGCGCCAGCAGCTTGGCCAATCTAGCGGCCTACGAGCAGTACTTC.